This T cell receptor beta chain was obtained from a study of Graves' ophthalmopathy and Graves' hyperthyroidism. Those donors who had ophthalmopathy presented with moderate-to-severe activity, a CAS of ≥3, a NOSPECS of ≥4 and a duration under 3 months. Other autoimmune disease, uncontrolled infection, pregnancy and lactation led to exclusion. The evidence that diagnosis relied on was clinical symptoms, serum thyroxine, TRAb, thyroid ultrasound and orbital computed tomography. CDR3 regions of TCR beta were amplified from RNA transcripts. HTBI primers served in a first-round RT-PCR, which a second-round multiplex PCR followed. TCRdb reprocessed the multiplex PCR reads via MiXCR and lists one record per CDR3 protein. This table has roughly 500,000 distinct CDR3 sequences, around 14% appearing once. Findings of the study overall: The 13-signature model separated ophthalmopathy from stable hyperthyroidism at 85% to 90% sensitivity and around 81% specificity.

Ten or more counts support this clonotype. What it binds is unknown. The TCR comes from a woman in her thirties with Graves' ophthalmopathy. The sequenced material came from blood.

CDR3 region: CATSDFQETQYF. DNA of the CDR3: TGTGCCACCAGTGACTTCCAAGAGACCCAGTACTTC. V gene TRBV24-1 combines with J gene TRBJ2-5; D is uncertain. The CDR3 has 12 amino acids. Germline-derived CDR1 and CDR2 are KGHDR and SFDVKD. Between the trimmed V and J ends, which lost 4 bases and 1 base, there was a span of 3 bases.